The source of this T cell receptor (beta chain) is a study of shared clonotypes between healthy human individuals. Repertoires were generated with immunoSEQ multiplex PCR, while TCRdb's copy carries only in-frame clones and drops some. Of hundreds of thousands of clones in the sample, roughly 72% were seen once. Memory CD4+ cells were the fraction left after CD45RA+ naive selection. V lost 3 bases to trimming and J lost 0 bases; unmatched junction nucleotides: 6. The germline V gene encodes CDR1 SGHNT and CDR2 YYREEE (reference sequence). The CDR3 runs to 16 residues. J is TRBJ2-3 and V is TRBV5-4, with TRBD2 matching over 8 bases. The sequenced sample was memory CD4+ T cells sorted from blood. Sample subset: CD45RA-negative fraction. The source is a woman aged 25 to 39 in good health. CDR3 sequence (DNA): TGTGCCAGCAGCTACTGGACTAGCAGAAGCACAGATACGCAGTATTTT. It is translated as CASSYWTSRSTDTQYF.